Below, 19 T cell receptor beta chains from the same sample are listed, as sequenced in a study of blood T cell repertoires in COVID-19. Profiling relied on immunoSEQ multiplex PCR, and the TCRdb table lists in-frame clones only, not all of them. The repertoire consists of about 170,000 clones, with 65% to 80% occurring once and the leading ten covering roughly 8.3%. The sample was peripheral blood. The receptors derive from a man aged 55 to 70 with acute or convalescent COVID-19.

Points on this clone: This CDR3 is also generated by other DNA sequences in the sample. The chain has TRBV18 and TRBJ2-7; 9 nucleotides align to TRBD1. Germline V gives CDR1 KGHSH, CDR2 LQKENI. The CDR3 has 15 residues. J lost 3 bases, V lost 0 bases, and 3 bases had no gene match. CDR3 nucleotides: TGTGCCAGCTCACCACCGGGACAGGGACTCTACGAGCAGTACTTC. Translation: CASSPPGQGLYEQYF.

J is TRBJ1-1 and V is TRBV7-2; TRBD1 is a possible D gene (6 bases). Trimming shortened V by 5 bases and J by 5 bases, and 15 bases separated the two germline ends. This CDR3 region has 14 residues. Per the germline V gene, CDR1 is SGHTA and CDR2 is FQGNSA. CDR3 region: CASSLPDRTTEAFF. CDR3 DNA: TGTGCCAGCAGCCTCCCCGACAGGACGACTGAAGCTTTCTTT.

This clone has a handful of counts. The V call is TRBV6-5, the J call TRBJ1-5; TRBD1 aligns across 7 bases. Germline loops: CDR1 MNHEY, CDR2 SVGAGI. The CDR3 totals 12 residues. V was pared by 7 bases and J by 4 bases, with 1 base of the junction left unmatched. Here the CDR3 DNA reads TGTGCCAGCACGACAGGGAATCAGCCCCAGCATTTT. Protein product: CASTTGNQPQHF.

The gene calls are TRBV6-2 or TRBV6-3 and TRBJ2-5; TRBD2 agrees at 13 bases. Trimming cost V 4 bases and J 2 bases; bases outside gene matches: 1. CDR1 is MNHEY and CDR2 is SVGEGT in the germline V gene. The CDR3 has 15 amino acids. The DNA for the CDR3 is TGTGCCAGCAGTTTGACTAGCGGGGGGCAAGAGACCCAGTACTTC. Amino acid sequence: CASSLTSGGQETQYF.

The chain combines TRBV4-3 with TRBJ1-2, with TRBD1 as a possible D gene (6 bases). The germline CDR1 and CDR2 sequences are LGHNA and YSLEER. Trimming pared 1 base from V and 4 bases from J, leaving 13 bases between. CDR3 length: 15 amino acids. The CDR3 loop reads CASSQGVAGAYGYTF. As DNA, the CDR3 is TGCGCCAGCAGCCAAGGGGTTGCGGGGGCCTATGGCTACACCTTC.

The rearrangement joins TRBV21-1 to TRBJ2-3; the table's D call of TRBD2 was not tested on the DNA. TRBV21-1 is a listed pseudogene. This CDR3 contains 14 residues. DNA for the CDR3: TGTGCCAGCAGCGGCCCCGGGGGCACAGATACGCAGTATTTT. Translating it yields CASSGPGGTDTQYF.

This chain joins TRBV19 and TRBJ2-7; 9 nucleotides align to TRBD1. CDR1 and CDR2 (germline): LNHDA, SQIVND (reference sequence). The ends lost 5 bases at V and 1 base at J; junction bases unmatched: 3. The CDR3 length is 14 residues. The DNA for the CDR3 is TGTGCCAGTAGTCCGGGGACAGGGTCCTACGAGCAGTACTTC. Amino acids: CASSPGTGSYEQYF.

The chain couples TRBV2 to TRBJ2-2, with D possibly being TRBD2 (5 bases). Trimming left V 7 bases short and J 5 bases short, with 17 bases between. There are 15 residues in the CDR3. Germline V gene data show CDR1 as SNHLY and CDR2 as FYNNEI. Written as DNA, the CDR3 is TGTGCCAGCACCGAGGGCGTAGTTGGGACCGGGGAGCTGTTTTTT. It is translated as CASTEGVVGTGELFF. The whole variable domain, filled in from reference TRBV2 and TRBJ2-2, reads EPEVTQTPSHQVTQMGQEVILRCVPISNHLYFYWYRQILGQKVEFLVSFYNNEISEKSEIFDDQFSVERPDGSNFTLKIRSTKLEDSAMYFCASTEGVVGTGELFFGEGSRLTVL.

The chain has TRBV10-3 and TRBJ1-1, with D possibly matching TRBD1 (5 bases). This CDR3 is 12 amino acids long. Germline loops: CDR1 ENHRY, CDR2 SYGVKD. Trimming stripped 6 bases from V and 1 base from J, with 6 bases between. The CDR3 reads CAIRQGNTEAFF. CDR3 nucleotides: TGTGCCATCAGGCAGGGGAACACTGAAGCTTTCTTT.

The chain combines TRBV9 with TRBJ1-2; TRBD1 matches 9 bases. V lost 3 bases and J lost 5; bases outside the gene matches: 5. This CDR3 contains 14 residues. In germline, CDR1 is SGDLS, CDR2 YYNGEE. CDR3 sequence (DNA): TGTGCCAGCAGCGCACAGGGGGCCGGGTATGGCTACACCTTC. It encodes CASSAQGAGYGYTF.

This clone has only a few counts. This chain connects TRBV5-1 to TRBJ1-1; TRBD1 is a possible D gene (5 bases). The CDR3 sequence is 14 residues long. Per germline, CDR1 SGHRS and CDR2 YFSETQ. Trimming left V 2 bases short and J 3 bases short, with 11 bases between. The CDR3 coding sequence is TGCGCCAGCAGCTTCGGGGGGGTCGACACTGAAGCTTTCTTT. This gives the protein CASSFGGVDTEAFF.

The chain employs TRBV9 and TRBJ1-2, with 8 bases matching TRBD1. The CDR3 extends over 15 amino acids. V lost 1 base to trimming and J lost 0 bases; unmatched junction nucleotides: 2. Germline-derived CDR1 and CDR2 are SGDLS and YYNGEE. The CDR3 DNA reads TGTGCCAGCAGCGTAAGGGACAGGTCTAACTATGGCTACACCTTC. Encoded protein: CASSVRDRSNYGYTF.

CDR3 region: CASSTRQNNQPQHF. Written as DNA, the CDR3 is TGTGCCAGCAGTACCCGACAAAACAATCAGCCCCAGCATTTT. This sequence joins TRBV6-5 and TRBJ1-5; no firm D call. V gave up 5 bases and J gave up 3 bases, with 11 bases separating them. The CDR3 length is 14 residues. Germline CDR1 is MNHEY and CDR2 is SVGAGI.

Concerning this clone: This sample includes further DNA sequences coding for the same CDR3. The chain employs TRBV11-3 and TRBJ2-1; 9 bases align to TRBD1. The germline CDR1 and CDR2 sequences are SGHNT and YENEEA. The CDR3 has 15 amino acids. J was trimmed by 4 bases and V by 5 bases; bases with no gene match: 6. CDR3 nucleotide sequence: TGTGCCAGCAGCCCCGGGACAGGGTCATACAATGAGCAGTTCTTC. It translates to CASSPGTGSYNEQFF.

The J gene is TRBJ2-3, the V gene TRBV11-3; D is undetermined. Trimming took 0 bases from V and 3 from J, leaving 4 bases between them. This CDR3 is built from 13 residues. Germline assignment: CDR1 SGHNT and CDR2 YENEEA. Here the CDR3 reads CASSLDQTDTQYF. In DNA, the CDR3 is TGTGCCAGCAGCTTAGATCAGACAGATACGCAGTATTTT. Combining the CDR3 with reference TRBV11-3 and TRBJ2-3 gives the whole variable domain EAGVVQSPRYKIIEKKQPVAFWCNPISGHNTLYWYLQNLGQGPELLIRYENEEAVDDSQLPKDRFSAERLKGVDSTLKIQPAELGDSAVYLCASSLDQTDTQYFGPGTRLTVL.

This clone was recorded once. V and J are TRBV12-3 or TRBV12-4 and TRBJ1-1, with TRBD1 matching over 7 bases. The CDR3 runs 13 residues. Trimming at V came to 2 bases and at J to 7 bases, leaving 4 bases not matched to a gene. CDR3 sequence: CASSLRGHLEAFF. CDR3 coding DNA: TGTGCCAGCAGTTTAAGGGGGCACCTTGAAGCTTTCTTT.

This clone appeared once. The V call is TRBV9, the J call TRBJ2-3; TRBD2 agrees at 10 bases. The CDR3 runs to 17 residues. Looked up from germline, CDR1 is SGDLS and CDR2 is YYNGEE. V lost 2 bases, J lost 2 bases, and 8 bases stayed unmatched. This chain's CDR3 is CASSVPSGGADTDTQYF. In DNA form, the CDR3 reads TGTGCCAGCAGCGTCCCCAGCGGGGGGGCGGACACAGATACGCAGTATTTT.

V usage is TRBV27 and J usage is TRBJ2-7; no clear D gene. CDR3 length: 11 amino acids. Trimming stripped 4 bases from V and 7 bases from J, with 8 bases between. The germline gives CDR1 MNHEY, CDR2 SMNVEV (reference sequence). The CDR3 bases are TGTGCCAGCAGTTCCGGTTGGGAGCAGTACTTC. It encodes CASSSGWEQYF.

The chain is built from TRBV3-1 (or the pseudogene TRBV3-2) and TRBJ1-1, with TRBD1 as a possible D gene (5 bases). V was clipped by 1 base and J by 3 bases, with 9 bases between them. This CDR3 contains 14 residues. Germline CDR1 and CDR2: LGHDT and YNNKEL (reference sequence). CDR3: CASSQAGTYTEAFF. The CDR3, as DNA: TGTGCCAGCAGCCAAGCCGGGACTTACACTGAAGCTTTCTTT.